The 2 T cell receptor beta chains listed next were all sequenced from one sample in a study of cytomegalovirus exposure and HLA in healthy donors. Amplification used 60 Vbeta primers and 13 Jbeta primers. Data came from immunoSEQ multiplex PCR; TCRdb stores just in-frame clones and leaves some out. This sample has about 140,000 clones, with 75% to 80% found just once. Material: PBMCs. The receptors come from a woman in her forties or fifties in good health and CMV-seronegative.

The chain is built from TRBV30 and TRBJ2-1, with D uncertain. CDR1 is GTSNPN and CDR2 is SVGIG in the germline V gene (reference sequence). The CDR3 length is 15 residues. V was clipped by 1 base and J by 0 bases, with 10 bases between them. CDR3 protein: CAWSDGWASYNEQFF. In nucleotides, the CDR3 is TGTGCCTGGAGTGACGGCTGGGCCTCCTACAATGAGCAGTTCTTC.

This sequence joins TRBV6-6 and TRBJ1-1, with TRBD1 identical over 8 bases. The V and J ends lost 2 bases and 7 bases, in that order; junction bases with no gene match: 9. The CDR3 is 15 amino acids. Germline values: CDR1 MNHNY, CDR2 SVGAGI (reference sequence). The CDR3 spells CASSYEGRGPGEAFF. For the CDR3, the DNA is TGTGCCAGCAGTTACGAAGGCAGGGGGCCCGGTGAAGCTTTCTTT.